This TCR beta chain was sequenced in a study of beta chain features in type 1 diabetes. The CDR3 length is 15 residues. V shed 6 bases and J 3 bases; nucleotides not matched to a gene: 9. Germline V gives CDR1 SGHAT, CDR2 FQNNGV. This clone came up a few times. The authors reverse transcribed all of the isolated RNA, so sequencing captured expressed TCRB transcripts. Clones were read by immunoSEQ multiplex PCR, and TCRdb kept only the in-frame ones, dropping some. This sample has around 190,000 clones, with about 13% found just once. Sequenced sample: central memory CD4+ T cells from blood. The chain carries TRBV11-2 and TRBJ2-3; TRBD1 matches at 7 bases. The receptor was derived from a woman between 18 and 30 years old in good health. In DNA, the CDR3 is TGTGCCAGCAGACGGGACAGAGCTTCGACAGATACGCAGTATTTT. This gives the protein CASRRDRASTDTQYF.